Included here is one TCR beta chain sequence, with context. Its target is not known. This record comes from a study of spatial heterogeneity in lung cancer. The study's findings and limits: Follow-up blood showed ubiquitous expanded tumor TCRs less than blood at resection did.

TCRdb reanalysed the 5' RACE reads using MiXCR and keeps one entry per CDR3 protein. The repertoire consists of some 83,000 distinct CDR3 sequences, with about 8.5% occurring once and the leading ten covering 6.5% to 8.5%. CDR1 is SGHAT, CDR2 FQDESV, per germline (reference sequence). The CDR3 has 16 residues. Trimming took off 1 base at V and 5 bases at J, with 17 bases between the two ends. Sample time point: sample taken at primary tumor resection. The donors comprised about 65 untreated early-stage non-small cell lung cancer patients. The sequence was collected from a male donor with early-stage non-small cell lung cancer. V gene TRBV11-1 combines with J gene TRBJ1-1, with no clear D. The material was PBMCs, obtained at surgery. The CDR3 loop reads CASSLEPAGSWTEAFF. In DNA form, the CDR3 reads TGTGCCAGCAGCTTAGAACCGGCAGGCAGTTGGACTGAAGCTTTCTTT. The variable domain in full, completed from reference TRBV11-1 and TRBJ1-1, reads EAEVAQSPRYKITEKSQAVAFWCDPISGHATLYWYRQILGQGPELLVQFQDESVVDDSQLPKDRFSAERLKGVDSTLKIQPAELGDSAMYLCASSLEPAGSWTEAFFGQGTRLTVV.